This is a list of T cell receptor beta chains from one sample in a study of blood T cell repertoires in COVID-19. Assay used: immunoSEQ multiplex PCR; TCRdb lists only in-frame clones, some missing. Of about 300,000 clones listed, approximately 89% are singletons. What was sequenced was PBMCs or T cells enriched from blood (not recorded which). These receptors were collected from a woman in her forties or fifties who had been exposed to COVID-19. Each CDR3 is given with its conserved first and last residue. D genes are given only for firm matches. Size tells how often a clone was seen (once, few, many) or the class of an expanded clone, and some rows leave it out.

v_call: TRBV7-9
j_call: TRBJ2-6
d_call: TRBD1
clone_size: -
cdr3_nt: TGTGCCAGCAGCTTCCAGGGGGCGGATGGGGCCAACGTCCTGACTTTC
cdr3_aa: CASSFQGADGANVLTF

v_call: TRBV11-2
j_call: TRBJ2-6
d_call: -
clone_size: -
cdr3_nt: TGTGCCAGCACCCCTCGGGTAGGGGGATCTGGGGCCAACGTCCTGACTTTC
cdr3_aa: CASTPRVGGSGANVLTF

v_call: TRBV7-2
j_call: TRBJ2-2
d_call: TRBD2
clone_size: -
cdr3_nt: TGTGCCAGCAGCGCAACGGGACTAGCGGGGGGAGGCGGGGAGCTGTTTTTT
cdr3_aa: CASSATGLAGGGGELFF

v_call: TRBV6-5
j_call: TRBJ1-3
d_call: -
clone_size: -
cdr3_nt: TGTGCCAGCAGCGATGTCAGGGAGGATGGAAACACCATATATTTT
cdr3_aa: CASSDVREDGNTIYF

v_call: TRBV29-1
j_call: TRBJ2-3
d_call: -
clone_size: -
cdr3_nt: TGCAGCCCCCGTGTTCTAGGCAGGGGTGGAGATACGCAGTATTTT
cdr3_aa: CSPRVLGRGGDTQYF

v_call: TRBV7-2
j_call: TRBJ2-7
d_call: -
clone_size: -
cdr3_nt: TGTGCCAGCAGCCTGACGACGGAACAGGGCCGCGAGCAGTACTTC
cdr3_aa: CASSLTTEQGREQYF

v_call: TRBV28
j_call: TRBJ1-5
d_call: -
clone_size: -
cdr3_nt: TGTGCCAGCAGTTTAAGGGGGTTCTATAGCAATCAGCCCCAGCATTTT
cdr3_aa: CASSLRGFYSNQPQHF

v_call: TRBV18
j_call: TRBJ2-3
d_call: -
clone_size: -
cdr3_nt: TGTGCCAGCGCGGTCCTACGTGGTCAATCGCAGTATTTT
cdr3_aa: CASAVLRGQSQYF

v_call: TRBV27
j_call: TRBJ1-1
d_call: TRBD1
clone_size: -
cdr3_nt: TGTGCCAGCAGCCACCGGGACAGGGGAACTGAAGCTTTCTTT
cdr3_aa: CASSHRDRGTEAFF

v_call: TRBV6-5
j_call: TRBJ2-1
d_call: TRBD2
clone_size: -
cdr3_nt: TGTGCCAGCAGCCCACTCGGGGGAGCGGGGGGGCAGTTCTTC
cdr3_aa: CASSPLGGAGGQFF

v_call: TRBV19
j_call: TRBJ2-1
d_call: TRBD1
clone_size: -
cdr3_nt: TGTGCCAGTACCCGGACAGGCCCCAATGAGCAGTTCTTC
cdr3_aa: CASTRTGPNEQFF

v_call: TRBV28
j_call: TRBJ2-2
d_call: -
clone_size: -
cdr3_nt: TGTGCCAGCAGAGGTCGTGAGGAGTCTGCCGGGGAGCTGTTTTTT
cdr3_aa: CASRGREESAGELFF

v_call: TRBV28
j_call: TRBJ1-5
d_call: TRBD1
clone_size: few
cdr3_nt: TGTGCCAGCAGTTTGGGGACAGGGAGTTCAGGGCCCCAGCATTTT
cdr3_aa: CASSLGTGSSGPQHF

v_call: TRBV3-1/TRBV3-2
j_call: TRBJ2-1
d_call: -
clone_size: -
cdr3_nt: TGTGCCAGCAGCCAGCGAACAGGGTACAATGAGCAGTTCTTC
cdr3_aa: CASSQRTGYNEQFF